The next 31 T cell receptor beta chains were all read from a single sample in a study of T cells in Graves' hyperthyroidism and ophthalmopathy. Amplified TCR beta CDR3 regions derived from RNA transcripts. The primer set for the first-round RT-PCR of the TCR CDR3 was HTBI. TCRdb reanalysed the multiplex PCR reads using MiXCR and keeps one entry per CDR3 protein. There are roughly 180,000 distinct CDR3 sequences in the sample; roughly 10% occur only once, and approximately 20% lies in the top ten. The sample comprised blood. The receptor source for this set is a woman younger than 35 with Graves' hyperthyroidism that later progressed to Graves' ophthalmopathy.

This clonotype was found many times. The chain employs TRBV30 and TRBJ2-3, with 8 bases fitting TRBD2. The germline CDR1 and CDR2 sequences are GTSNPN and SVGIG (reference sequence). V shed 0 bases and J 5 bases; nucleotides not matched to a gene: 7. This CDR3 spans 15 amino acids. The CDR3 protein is CAWSVLAERKDTQYF. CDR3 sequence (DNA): TGTGCCTGGAGTGTACTAGCGGAGAGGAAAGATACGCAGTATTTT.

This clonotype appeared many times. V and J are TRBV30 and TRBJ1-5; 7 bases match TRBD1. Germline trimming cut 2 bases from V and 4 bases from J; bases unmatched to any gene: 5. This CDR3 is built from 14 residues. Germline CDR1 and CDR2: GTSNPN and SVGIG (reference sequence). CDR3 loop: CAWSTGAGNQPQHF. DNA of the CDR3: TGTGCCTGGAGTACAGGGGCTGGAAATCAGCCCCAGCATTTT.

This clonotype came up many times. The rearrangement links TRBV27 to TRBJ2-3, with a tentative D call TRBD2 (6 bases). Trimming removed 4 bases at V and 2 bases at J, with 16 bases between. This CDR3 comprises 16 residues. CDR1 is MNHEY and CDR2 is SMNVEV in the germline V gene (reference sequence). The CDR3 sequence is CASSSYGGVATDTQYF. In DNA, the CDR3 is TGTGCCAGCAGTTCTTACGGGGGAGTTGCCACAGATACGCAGTATTTT.

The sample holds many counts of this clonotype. CDR3 amino acids: CSGGEGVGDEQYF. CDR3 sequence (DNA): TGCAGCGGAGGCGAGGGGGTTGGTGACGAGCAGTACTTC. This chain connects TRBV29-1 to TRBJ2-7, with D maybe TRBD1 (6 bases). This CDR3 has 13 residues. The ends were cut back, 7 bases at V and 5 bases at J, with 18 bases in the middle. Germline V gene data show CDR1 as SQVTM and CDR2 as ANQGSEA.

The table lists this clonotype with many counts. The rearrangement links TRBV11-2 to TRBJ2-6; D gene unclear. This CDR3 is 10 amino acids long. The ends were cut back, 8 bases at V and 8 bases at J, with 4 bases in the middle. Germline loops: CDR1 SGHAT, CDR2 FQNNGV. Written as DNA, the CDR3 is TGTGCCAGCGGGCCCAACGTCCTGACTTTC. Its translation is CASGPNVLTF.

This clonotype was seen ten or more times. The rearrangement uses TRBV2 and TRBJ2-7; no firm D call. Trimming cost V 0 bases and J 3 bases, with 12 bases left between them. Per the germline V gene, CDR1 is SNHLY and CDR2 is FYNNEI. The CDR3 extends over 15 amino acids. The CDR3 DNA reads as TGTGCCAGCAGTGAAGCGAGAGGCGCTTTCTACGAGCAGTACTTC. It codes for CASSEARGAFYEQYF.

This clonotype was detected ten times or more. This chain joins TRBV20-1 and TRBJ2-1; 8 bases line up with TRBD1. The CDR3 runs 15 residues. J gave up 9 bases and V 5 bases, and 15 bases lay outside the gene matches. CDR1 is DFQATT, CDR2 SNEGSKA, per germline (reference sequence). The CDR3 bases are TGCAGTGCTCATACGCTGGGACAGGACTCTAGTGAGCAGTTCTTC. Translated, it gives CSAHTLGQDSSEQFF.

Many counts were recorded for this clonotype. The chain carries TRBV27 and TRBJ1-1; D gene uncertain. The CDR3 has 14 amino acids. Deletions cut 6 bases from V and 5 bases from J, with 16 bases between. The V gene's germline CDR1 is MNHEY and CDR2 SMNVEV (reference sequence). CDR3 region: CASRFKEGGTEAFF. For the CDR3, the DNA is TGTGCCAGCAGGTTCAAGGAGGGTGGGACTGAAGCTTTCTTT.

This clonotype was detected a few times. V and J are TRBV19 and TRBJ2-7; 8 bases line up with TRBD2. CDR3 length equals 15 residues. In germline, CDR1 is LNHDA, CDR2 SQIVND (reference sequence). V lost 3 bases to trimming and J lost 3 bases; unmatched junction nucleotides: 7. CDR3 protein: CASSIYPGGHYEQYF. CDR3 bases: TGTGCCAGTAGTATCTACCCGGGGGGGCACTACGAGCAGTACTTC.

The DNA for the CDR3 is TGTGCCAGCAGCGTAGCCAGGGCGGGTGAGCAGTTCTTC. Protein: CASSVARAGEQFF. This chain uses TRBV9 with TRBJ2-1; D tentatively fits TRBD1 or TRBD2 (5 bases each). V gave up 0 bases and J gave up 9 bases, with 10 bases separating them. This CDR3 is 13 amino acids long. The V gene's germline CDR1 is SGDLS and CDR2 YYNGEE.

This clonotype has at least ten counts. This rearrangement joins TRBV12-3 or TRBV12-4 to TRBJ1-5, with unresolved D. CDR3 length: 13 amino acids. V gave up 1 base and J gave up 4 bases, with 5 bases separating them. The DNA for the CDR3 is TGTGCCAGCAGTTTAGGGGCTAATCAGCCCCAGCATTTT. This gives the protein CASSLGANQPQHF.

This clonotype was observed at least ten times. Here the CDR3 DNA reads TGCAGTGCTAGAGACCTACGCGGGGGTAACATTCAGTACTTC. This gives the protein CSARDLRGGNIQYF. This chain links TRBV20-1 with TRBJ2-4, with 7 bases identical to TRBD2. The germline CDR1 and CDR2 sequences are DFQATT and SNEGSKA (reference sequence). Trimming at V came to 0 bases and at J to 7 bases, leaving 6 bases not matched to a gene. The CDR3 is 14 residues long.

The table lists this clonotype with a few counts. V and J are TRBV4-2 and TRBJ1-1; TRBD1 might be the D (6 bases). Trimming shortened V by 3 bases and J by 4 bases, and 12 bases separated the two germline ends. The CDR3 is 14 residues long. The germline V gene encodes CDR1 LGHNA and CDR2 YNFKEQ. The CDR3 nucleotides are TGTGCCAGCAGCCAGGCCGGGACACCCACTGAAGCTTTCTTT. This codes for CASSQAGTPTEAFF.

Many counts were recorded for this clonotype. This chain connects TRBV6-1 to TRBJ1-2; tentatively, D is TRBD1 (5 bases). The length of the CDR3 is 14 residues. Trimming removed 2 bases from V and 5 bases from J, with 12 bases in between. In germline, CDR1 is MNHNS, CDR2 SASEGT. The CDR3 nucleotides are TGTGCCAGCAGTGAAATAGGAGGGGATTATGGCTACACCTTC. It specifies CASSEIGGDYGYTF.

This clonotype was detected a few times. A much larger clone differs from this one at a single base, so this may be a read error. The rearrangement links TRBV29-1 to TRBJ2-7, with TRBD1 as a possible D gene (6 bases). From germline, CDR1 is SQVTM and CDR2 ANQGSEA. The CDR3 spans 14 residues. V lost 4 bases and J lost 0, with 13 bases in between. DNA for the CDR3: TGCAGCGTTGTCCAGGACAGTACCTCCTACGAGCAGTACTTC. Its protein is CSVVQDSTSYEQYF.

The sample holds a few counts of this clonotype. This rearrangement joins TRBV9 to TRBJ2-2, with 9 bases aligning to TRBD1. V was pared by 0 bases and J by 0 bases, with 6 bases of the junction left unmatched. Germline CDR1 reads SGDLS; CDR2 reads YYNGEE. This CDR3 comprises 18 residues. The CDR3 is CASSVEVGDRANTGELFF. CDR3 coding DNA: TGTGCCAGCAGCGTAGAGGTCGGGGACAGGGCGAACACCGGGGAGCTGTTTTTT.

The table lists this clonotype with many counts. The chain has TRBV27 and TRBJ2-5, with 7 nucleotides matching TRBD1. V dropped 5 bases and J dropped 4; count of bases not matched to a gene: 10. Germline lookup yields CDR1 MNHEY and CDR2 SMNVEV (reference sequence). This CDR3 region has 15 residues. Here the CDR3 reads CASSTSGTVIETQYF. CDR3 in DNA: TGTGCCAGCAGTACATCCGGGACAGTGATAGAGACCCAGTACTTC.

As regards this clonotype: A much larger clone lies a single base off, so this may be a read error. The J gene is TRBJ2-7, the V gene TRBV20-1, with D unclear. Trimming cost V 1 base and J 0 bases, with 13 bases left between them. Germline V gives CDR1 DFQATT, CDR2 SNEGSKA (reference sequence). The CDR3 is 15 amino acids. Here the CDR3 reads CSARVIVSSSYEQYF. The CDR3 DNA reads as TGCAGTGCTAGAGTTATAGTCTCAAGCTCCTACGAGCAGTACTTC.

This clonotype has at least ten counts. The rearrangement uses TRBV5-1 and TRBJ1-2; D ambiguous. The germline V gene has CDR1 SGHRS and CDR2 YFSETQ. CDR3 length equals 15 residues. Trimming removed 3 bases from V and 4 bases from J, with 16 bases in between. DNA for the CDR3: TGCGCCAGCAGCTCTTCAGGATCCTTAGGCTATGGCTACACCTTC. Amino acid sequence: CASSSSGSLGYGYTF.

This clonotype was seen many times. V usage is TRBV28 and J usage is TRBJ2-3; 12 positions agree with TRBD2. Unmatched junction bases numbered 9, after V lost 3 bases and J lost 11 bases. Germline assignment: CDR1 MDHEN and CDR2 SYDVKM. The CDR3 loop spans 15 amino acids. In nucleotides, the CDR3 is TGTGCCAGCAGTTTGCCTAGCGGGGGGGCCGGGGGGCAGTATTTT. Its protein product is CASSLPSGGAGGQYF.

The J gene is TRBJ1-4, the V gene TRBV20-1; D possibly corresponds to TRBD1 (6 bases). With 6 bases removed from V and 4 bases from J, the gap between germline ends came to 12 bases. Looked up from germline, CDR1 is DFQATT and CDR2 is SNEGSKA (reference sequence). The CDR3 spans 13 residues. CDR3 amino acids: CSASEGGNEKLFF. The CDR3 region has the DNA TGCAGTGCGTCAGAGGGGGGTAATGAAAAACTGTTTTTT.

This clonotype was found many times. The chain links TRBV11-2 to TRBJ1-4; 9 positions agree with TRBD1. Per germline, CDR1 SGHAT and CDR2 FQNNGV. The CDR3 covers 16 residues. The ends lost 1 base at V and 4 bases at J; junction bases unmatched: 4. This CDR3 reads CASSLGTGGGNEKLFF. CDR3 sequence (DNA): TGTGCCAGCAGCTTAGGTACAGGGGGCGGTAATGAAAAACTGTTTTTT.

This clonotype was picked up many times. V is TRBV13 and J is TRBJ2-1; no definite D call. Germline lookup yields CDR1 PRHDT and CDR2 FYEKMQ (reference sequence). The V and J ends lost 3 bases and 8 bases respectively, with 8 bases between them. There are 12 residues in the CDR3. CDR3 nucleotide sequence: TGTGCCAGCAGCTTCTCCGTATATGAGCAGTTCTTC. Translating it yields CASSFSVYEQFF.

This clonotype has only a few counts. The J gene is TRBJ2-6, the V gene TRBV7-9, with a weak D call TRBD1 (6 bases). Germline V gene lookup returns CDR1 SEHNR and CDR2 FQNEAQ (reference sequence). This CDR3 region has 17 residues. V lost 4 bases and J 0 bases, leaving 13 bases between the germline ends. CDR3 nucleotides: TGTGCCAGCAGCTCATACTGGACAGACTCTGGGGCCAACGTCCTGACTTTC. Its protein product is CASSSYWTDSGANVLTF.

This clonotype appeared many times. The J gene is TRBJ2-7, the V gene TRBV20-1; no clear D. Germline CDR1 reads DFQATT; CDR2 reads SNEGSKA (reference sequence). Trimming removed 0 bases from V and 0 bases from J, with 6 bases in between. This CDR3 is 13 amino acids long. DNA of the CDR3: TGCAGTGCTAGAGAGCGGACCTCCTACGAGCAGTACTTC. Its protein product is CSARERTSYEQYF.

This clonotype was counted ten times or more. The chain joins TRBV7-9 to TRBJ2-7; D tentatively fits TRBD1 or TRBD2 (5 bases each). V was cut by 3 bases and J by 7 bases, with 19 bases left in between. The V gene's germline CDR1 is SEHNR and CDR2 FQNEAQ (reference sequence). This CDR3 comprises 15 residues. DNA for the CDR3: TGTGCCAGCAGCTTTTACGGGGCTGGATGGGAGGAGCAGTACTTC. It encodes CASSFYGAGWEEQYF.

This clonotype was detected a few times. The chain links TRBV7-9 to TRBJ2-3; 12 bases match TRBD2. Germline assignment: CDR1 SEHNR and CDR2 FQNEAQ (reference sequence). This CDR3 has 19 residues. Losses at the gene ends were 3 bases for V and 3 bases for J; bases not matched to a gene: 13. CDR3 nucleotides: TGTGCCAGCAGCTTCATTCCTTCTTGGACTAGCGGGGCTACAGATACGCAGTATTTT. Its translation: CASSFIPSWTSGATDTQYF.

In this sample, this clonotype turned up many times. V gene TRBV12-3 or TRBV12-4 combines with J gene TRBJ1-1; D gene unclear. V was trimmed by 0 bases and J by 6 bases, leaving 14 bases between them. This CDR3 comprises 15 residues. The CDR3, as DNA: TGTGCCAGCAGTTTAGCGCGGGAGGTGGGCGCTGAAGCTTTCTTT. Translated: CASSLAREVGAEAFF.

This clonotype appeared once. DNA for the CDR3: TGTGCCAGCAGCCAAGAAATACCGCTAGCGGGGGGAAACAATGAGCAGTTCTTC. Its protein product is CASSQEIPLAGGNNEQFF. V is TRBV3-1 and J is TRBJ2-1; 11 bases are a match to TRBD2. The germline V gene encodes CDR1 LGHDT and CDR2 YNNKEL (reference sequence). The ends lost 0 bases at V and 5 bases at J; junction bases unmatched: 9. This CDR3 comprises 18 residues.

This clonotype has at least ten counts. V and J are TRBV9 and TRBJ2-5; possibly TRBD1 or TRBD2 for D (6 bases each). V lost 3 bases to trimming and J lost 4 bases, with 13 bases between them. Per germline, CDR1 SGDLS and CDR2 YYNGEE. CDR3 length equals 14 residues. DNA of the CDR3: TGTGCCAGCAGCGGATTACAGGGAGGAGAGACCCAGTACTTC. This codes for CASSGLQGGETQYF.

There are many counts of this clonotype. The chain's CDR3 is CSALGAGGQETQYF. The CDR3 DNA follows: TGCAGTGCTTTAGGAGCGGGGGGACAAGAGACCCAGTACTTC. The chain carries TRBV20-1 and TRBJ2-5; 9 positions agree with TRBD2. This CDR3 contains 14 residues. Trimming took 5 bases from V and 2 from J; bases not matched to a gene: 6. CDR1 and CDR2 (germline): DFQATT, SNEGSKA (reference sequence).